The subject of this entry is one TCR beta chain. Assay: immunoSEQ multiplex PCR; the TCRdb copy retains only in-frame clones and omits some. Of tens of thousands of clones listed, about 81% are singletons. The sample originates from a study of control samples from healthy donors and cancer patients. J lost 7 bases, V lost 2 bases, and 7 bases had no gene match. The CDR3 has 16 amino acids. Sequencing was performed on PBMCs. The TCR originated in a man aged 65 to 85 with lung cancer. This chain connects TRBV23-1 to TRBJ1-4, with TRBD1 matching 10 bases. TRBV23-1 is filed as an ORF, its function uncertain. CDR3: CASSQPGTGVGEKLFF. The CDR3 coding sequence is TGCGCCAGCAGTCAACCCGGGACAGGGGTGGGTGAAAAACTGTTTTTT.